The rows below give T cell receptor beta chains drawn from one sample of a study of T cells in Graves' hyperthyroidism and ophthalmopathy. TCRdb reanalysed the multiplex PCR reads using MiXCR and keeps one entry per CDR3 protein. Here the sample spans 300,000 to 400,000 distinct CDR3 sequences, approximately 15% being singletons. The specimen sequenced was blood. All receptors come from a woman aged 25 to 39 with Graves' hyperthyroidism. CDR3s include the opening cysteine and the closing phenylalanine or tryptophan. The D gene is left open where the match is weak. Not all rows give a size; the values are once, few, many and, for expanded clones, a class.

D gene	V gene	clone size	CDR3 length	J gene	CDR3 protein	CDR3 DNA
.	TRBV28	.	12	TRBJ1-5	CASQGGSQPQHF	TGTGCCAGCCAAGGGGGGAGCCAGCCCCAGCATTTT
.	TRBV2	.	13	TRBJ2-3	CASSNRVPDTQYF	TGTGCCAGCAGTAACAGGGTTCCAGATACGCAGTATTTT
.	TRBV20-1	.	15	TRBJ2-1	CSASGGGRIYNEQFF	TGCAGTGCTTCTGGGGGCGGGAGAATCTACAATGAGCAGTTCTTC
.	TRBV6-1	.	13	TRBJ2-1	CASSPASYNEQFF	TGTGCCAGCAGCCCCGCCAGTTACAATGAGCAGTTCTTC
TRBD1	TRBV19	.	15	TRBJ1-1	CASSIGQGINTEAFF	TGTGCCAGTAGTATCGGACAGGGGATAAACACTGAAGCTTTCTTT
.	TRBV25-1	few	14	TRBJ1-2	CASSGRGGGYGYTF	TGTGCCAGCAGTGGGCGGGGGGGCGGCTATGGCTACACCTTC
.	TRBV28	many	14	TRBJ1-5	CASSRRTVNQPQHF	TGTGCCAGCAGCCGCCGGACAGTAAATCAGCCCCAGCATTTT
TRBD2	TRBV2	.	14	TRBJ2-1	CASKGLAGSVEQFF	TGTGCCAGCAAGGGACTAGCGGGGTCCGTTGAGCAGTTCTTC
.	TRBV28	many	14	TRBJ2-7	CATARTRTGYEQYF	TGTGCGACGGCTAGGACAAGGACGGGTTACGAGCAGTACTTC
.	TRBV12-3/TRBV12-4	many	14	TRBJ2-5	CASSFLLDSETQYF	TGTGCCAGCAGTTTTTTACTAGACTCGGAGACCCAGTACTTC
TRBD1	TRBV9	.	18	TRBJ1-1	CASSVDPGTGEVNTEAFF	TGTGCCAGCAGCGTTGACCCCGGGACAGGTGAGGTGAACACTGAAGCTTTCTTT
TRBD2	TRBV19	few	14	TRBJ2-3	CASSKREGADTQYF	TGTGCCAGTAGTAAACGGGAGGGCGCGGATACGCAGTATTTT
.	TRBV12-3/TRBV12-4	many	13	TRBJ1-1	CASSLKAGTEAFF	TGTGCCAGCAGTTTAAAGGCAGGCACTGAAGCTTTCTTT
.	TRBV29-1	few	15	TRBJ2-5	CSVEDQGRGGETQYF	TGCAGCGTTGAAGATCAGGGCAGGGGGGGAGAGACCCAGTACTTC